The next 23 T cell receptor beta chains were all read from a single sample in a study of response to subunit inactivated influenza vaccine. One entry per CDR3 protein, called by TCRdb with MiXCR from the RT-PCR reads. The sample includes around 570,000 distinct CDR3 sequences, 7.5% to 8.5% of them seen just once. The sequencing here drew on PBMCs from blood, taken 23 months after vaccination. Receptors were obtained from a man in his fifties or sixties who received an inactivated influenza vaccine.

In this sample, this clonotype turned up a few times. This rearrangement joins TRBV11-2 to TRBJ2-3; D is uncertain. This CDR3 is 15 amino acids long. Per germline, CDR1 SGHAT and CDR2 FQNNGV. Trimming took off 2 bases at V and 3 bases at J, with 12 bases between the two ends. This CDR3 reads CASSLMSFGTDTQYF. The CDR3 nucleotides are TGTGCCAGCAGCTTAATGAGTTTTGGGACAGATACGCAGTATTTT.

This clonotype was observed many times. The chain's CDR3 is CASSFEGTDQETQYF. Written as DNA, the CDR3 is TGTGCCAGCAGTTTTGAAGGGACGGATCAAGAGACCCAGTACTTC. This chain connects TRBV28 to TRBJ2-5; the D gene could be TRBD1 or TRBD2 (5 bases each). Trimming left V 3 bases short and J 2 bases short, with 13 bases between. The CDR3 is 15 amino acids. Germline CDR1 MDHEN, CDR2 SYDVKM. Drawing the rest from reference TRBV28 and TRBJ2-5, the complete variable domain is DVKVTQSSRYLVKRTGEKVFLECVQDMDHENMFWYRQDPGLGLRLIYFSYDVKMKEKGDIPEGYSVSREKKERFSLILESASTNQTSMYLCASSFEGTDQETQYFGPGTRLLVL.

This clonotype appeared a few times. This rearrangement joins TRBV29-1 to TRBJ2-1; TRBD2 agrees at 13 bases. V was pared by 5 bases and J by 9 bases, with 7 bases of the junction left unmatched. This CDR3 has 14 residues. Germline-derived CDR1 and CDR2 are SQVTM and ANQGSEA. CDR3 nucleotides: TGCAGCGTTTCGCGGACTAGCGGGAGTGGTGAGCAGTTCTTC. Residues: CSVSRTSGSGEQFF.

This clonotype was counted ten times or more. V is TRBV12-3 or TRBV12-4 and J is TRBJ1-1, with D possibly TRBD1 on 6 matching bases. The V end was cut by 6 bases, the J end by 4 bases, with 15 bases between. The length of the CDR3 is 14 residues. CDR3 DNA sequence: TGTGCCAGCAGAACTGGACAGCAAGCCACTGAAGCTTTCTTT. This encodes CASRTGQQATEAFF.

This chain connects TRBV20-1 to TRBJ1-3, with D maybe TRBD1 (6 bases). CDR1 is DFQATT, CDR2 SNEGSKA, per germline (reference sequence). The CDR3 covers 15 residues. Trimming pared 0 bases from V and 0 bases from J, leaving 9 bases between. DNA of the CDR3: TGCAGTGCTAGAGATGGCAGGGGCTCTGGAAACACCATATATTTT. Protein sequence: CSARDGRGSGNTIYF.

V is TRBV6-6 and J is TRBJ2-5; no firm D call. Trimming removed 5 bases from V and 4 bases from J, with 11 bases in between. Germline V lookup: CDR1 MNHNY, CDR2 SVGAGI (reference sequence). The length of the CDR3 is 13 residues. In DNA, the CDR3 is TGTGCCAGCAGTGACCGGGTCCCAGAGACCCAGTACTTC. Translation gives CASSDRVPETQYF.

In its sample, this clonotype was seen a few times. The chain links TRBV20-1 to TRBJ2-7; TRBD2 matches at 9 bases. J lost 1 base, V lost 3 bases, and 7 bases had no gene match. Germline-derived CDR1 and CDR2 are DFQATT and SNEGSKA (reference sequence). The CDR3 has 15 amino acids. The CDR3 is CSASNRGRASYEQYF. The CDR3 DNA is TGCAGTGCTAGTAATCGCGGGAGGGCTTCCTACGAGCAGTACTTC.

This clonotype was observed many times. The rearrangement links TRBV7-9 to TRBJ1-1, with D possibly matching TRBD1 (5 bases). This CDR3 spans 13 amino acids. The germline V and J ends were trimmed by 8 bases and 5 bases, with 15 bases remaining between them. Germline V lookup: CDR1 SEHNR, CDR2 FQNEAQ (reference sequence). CDR3 DNA: TGTGCCAGCTTTGATGGGGCGGGGACTGAAGCTTTCTTT. Translation: CASFDGAGTEAFF.

Ten or more counts support this clonotype. The chain recombines TRBV21-1 with TRBJ2-7; the table's TRBD1 call for D was not verified on the DNA. TRBV21-1 is a pseudogene locus. The CDR3 runs 12 residues. Here the CDR3 reads CASSGRDHEQYF. The CDR3 region has the DNA TGTGCCAGCAGTGGCAGGGACCACGAGCAGTACTTC.

There are a few counts of this clonotype. V gene TRBV12-3 or TRBV12-4 combines with J gene TRBJ2-2; perhaps TRBD1 as D (5 bases). Trimming left V 1 base short and J 7 bases short, with 10 bases between. This CDR3 is built from 14 residues. CDR3 sequence (DNA): TGTGCCAGCAGTTTAGGTCCAGGGCGCGGGGAGCTGTTTTTT. Residues: CASSLGPGRGELFF.

This clonotype was seen a few times. V gene TRBV9 combines with J gene TRBJ1-1, with a possible D match to TRBD1 (5 bases). Germline CDR1 reads SGDLS; CDR2 reads YYNGEE. The V end lost 0 bases, the J end lost 5 bases, and 11 bases lay between the germline ends. The length of the CDR3 is 14 residues. The CDR3 sequence is CASSVAWTTTEAFF. For the CDR3, the DNA is TGTGCCAGCAGCGTAGCTTGGACAACGACTGAAGCTTTCTTT.

The genes are TRBV5-1 and TRBJ2-5; D tentatively fits TRBD1 or TRBD2 (10 bases each). The CDR3 loop spans 19 amino acids. Germline V CDR1 and CDR2: SGHRS, YFSETQ. The ends were cut back, 4 bases at V and 0 bases at J, with 25 bases in the middle. CDR3 sequence (DNA): TGCGCCAGCAGCAAGGGACAGGGGAGGACTAGCGGCTACCAAGAGACCCAGTACTTC. Residues: CASSKGQGRTSGYQETQYF.

Many counts were recorded for this clonotype. V gene TRBV11-2 combines with J gene TRBJ1-2, with no clear D. Deletions cut 10 bases from V and 0 bases from J, with 15 bases between. There are 14 residues in the CDR3. Germline V CDR1 and CDR2: SGHAT, FQNNGV. In nucleotides, the CDR3 is TGTGCCACCAAAAGGGCGTTTACTAACTATGGCTACACCTTC. Encoded protein: CATKRAFTNYGYTF.

This clonotype came up many times. The chain employs TRBV12-3 or TRBV12-4 and TRBJ2-3; 9 nucleotides line up with TRBD2. CDR3 length: 16 residues. The V and J ends lost 3 bases and 2 bases, in that order; junction bases with no gene match: 6. The CDR3 loop reads CASSLVRGGLTDTQYF. The CDR3 DNA sequence: TGTGCCAGCAGTTTGGTGCGGGGGGGCCTCACAGATACGCAGTATTTT.

For this clonotype: The junction differs from germline at one of its ends, possibly a read error. J is TRBJ1-1 and V is TRBV5-1; TRBD1 agrees at 10 bases. CDR3 size: 11 residues. Germline loops: CDR1 SGHRS, CDR2 YFSETQ. DNA for the CDR3: TGCGCCAGCAGTGACAGGGGGCAAGCCTCCTTT. It encodes CASSDRGQASF.

This clonotype was picked up a small number of times. This sequence joins TRBV12-3 or TRBV12-4 and TRBJ1-1; TRBD1 agrees at 7 bases. With 6 bases clipped from V and 3 bases from J, the junction kept 7 bases outside the gene matches. This CDR3 has 14 residues. The CDR3 nucleotides are TGTGCCAGCAGACTGAACACAGGGGACACTGAAGCTTTCTTT. Translation gives CASRLNTGDTEAFF.

This clonotype was counted ten times or more. CDR3 sequence reads: CASSTGAPYEQYF. In nucleotides, the CDR3 is TGTGCCAGCAGTACAGGGGCCCCCTACGAGCAGTACTTC. V and J are TRBV6-1 and TRBJ2-7; TRBD1 matches 7 bases. J was trimmed by 2 bases and V by 5 bases; bases with no gene match: 3. CDR3 length: 13 amino acids. Germline-derived CDR1 and CDR2 are MNHNS and SASEGT.

This chain connects TRBV6-1 to TRBJ2-7, with D uncertain. Germline V gene sequence: CDR1 MNHNS, CDR2 SASEGT. With 8 bases removed from V and 2 bases from J, the gap between germline ends came to 16 bases. This CDR3 comprises 14 residues. DNA for the CDR3: TGTGCCAGCGCCATCCGGAGTGGGCCCTACGAGCAGTACTTC. Translated, it gives CASAIRSGPYEQYF.

This clonotype has a handful of counts. The chain carries TRBV28 and TRBJ2-5; 7 bases line up with TRBD1. The germline CDR1 and CDR2 sequences are MDHEN and SYDVKM. V dropped 5 bases and J dropped 4; count of bases not matched to a gene: 7. The CDR3 runs to 14 residues. The CDR3 DNA is TGTGCCAGCAGTGGGACAGTAAGTCGAGAGACCCAGTACTTC. Protein sequence: CASSGTVSRETQYF.

The J gene is TRBJ2-3, the V gene TRBV4-3, with no clear D. Germline lookup yields CDR1 LGHNA and CDR2 YSLEER. Trimming took 2 bases from V and 0 from J, leaving 6 bases between them. There are 14 residues in the CDR3. The CDR3 is CASSQSISTDTQYF. The DNA of the CDR3 is TGCGCCAGCAGCCAATCCATTAGCACAGATACGCAGTATTTT.

This clonotype showed up just a few times. The CDR3 nucleotides read TGCGCCAGCAGCCAAGGGACTAGCGGCCTGTCCTACGAGCAGTACTTC. It codes for CASSQGTSGLSYEQYF. V is TRBV4-3 and J is TRBJ2-7; 10 bases are shared with TRBD2. After removal of 1 base from V and 1 base from J, the junction contained 4 bases not matched to a gene. Germline V CDR1 and CDR2: LGHNA, YSLEER. The CDR3 totals 16 residues.

Ten or more counts support this clonotype. This sequence joins TRBV20-1 and TRBJ2-3, with TRBD2 identical over 12 bases. CDR3 size: 15 residues. Looked up from germline, CDR1 is DFQATT and CDR2 is SNEGSKA (reference sequence). V shed 1 base, J shed 5 bases, and the junction held 4 bases outside the gene matches. CDR3 residues: CSARGLAGVVDTQYF. The CDR3, as DNA: TGCAGTGCTAGAGGACTAGCGGGAGTTGTAGATACGCAGTATTTT.

The rearrangement links TRBV2 to TRBJ2-1, with TRBD1 matching over 8 bases. Germline V gene lookup returns CDR1 SNHLY and CDR2 FYNNEI. CDR3 length: 14 residues. With V trimmed by 1 base and J by 4 bases, 0 bases remained unmatched. DNA for the CDR3: TGTGCCAGCAGTGAAGGGACAGGGTACAATGAGCAGTTCTTC. Protein sequence: CASSEGTGYNEQFF.